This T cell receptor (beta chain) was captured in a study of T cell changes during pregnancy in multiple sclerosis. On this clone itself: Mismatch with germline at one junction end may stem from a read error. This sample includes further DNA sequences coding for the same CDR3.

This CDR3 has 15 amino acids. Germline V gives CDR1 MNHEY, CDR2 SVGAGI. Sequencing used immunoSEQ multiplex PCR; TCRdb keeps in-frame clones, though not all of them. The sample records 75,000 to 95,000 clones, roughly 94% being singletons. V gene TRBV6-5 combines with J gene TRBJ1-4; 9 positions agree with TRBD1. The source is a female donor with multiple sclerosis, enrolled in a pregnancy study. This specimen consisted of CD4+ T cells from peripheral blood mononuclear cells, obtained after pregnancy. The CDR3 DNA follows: TGCGCCAGCAGTTACTCGGGGACAGGGCGGGAAAAACTGTTTTTT. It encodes CASSYSGTGREKLFF.